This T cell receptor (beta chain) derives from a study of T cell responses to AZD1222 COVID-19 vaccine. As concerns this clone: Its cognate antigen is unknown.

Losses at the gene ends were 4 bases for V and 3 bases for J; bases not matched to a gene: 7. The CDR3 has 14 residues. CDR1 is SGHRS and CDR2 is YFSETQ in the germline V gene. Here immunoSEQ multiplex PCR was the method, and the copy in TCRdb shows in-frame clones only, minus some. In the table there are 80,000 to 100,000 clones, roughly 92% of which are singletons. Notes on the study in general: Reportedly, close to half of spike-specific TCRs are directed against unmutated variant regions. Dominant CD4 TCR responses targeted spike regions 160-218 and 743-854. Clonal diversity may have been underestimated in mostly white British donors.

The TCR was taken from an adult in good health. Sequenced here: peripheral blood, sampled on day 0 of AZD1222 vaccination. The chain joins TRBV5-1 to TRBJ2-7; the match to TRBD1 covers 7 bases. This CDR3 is CASSPRTGDYEQYF. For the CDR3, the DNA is TGCGCCAGCAGCCCCAGGACAGGTGACTACGAGCAGTACTTC.